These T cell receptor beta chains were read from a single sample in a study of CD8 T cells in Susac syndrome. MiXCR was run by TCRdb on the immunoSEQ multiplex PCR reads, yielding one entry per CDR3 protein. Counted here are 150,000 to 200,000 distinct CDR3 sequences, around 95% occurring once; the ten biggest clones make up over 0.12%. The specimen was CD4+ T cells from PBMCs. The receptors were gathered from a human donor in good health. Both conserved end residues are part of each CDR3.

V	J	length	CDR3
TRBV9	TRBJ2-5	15	CASSPLLGGDKTQYF
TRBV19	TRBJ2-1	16	CASSFREGGAYNEQFF
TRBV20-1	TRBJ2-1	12	CSARVTLWEQFF
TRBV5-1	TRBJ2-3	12	CASTVGADTQYF
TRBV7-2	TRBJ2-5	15	CASSLSGGYQETQYF
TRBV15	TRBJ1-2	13	CATSKQGRGGYTF
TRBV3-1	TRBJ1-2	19	CASSQELFFGDRIDYGYTF
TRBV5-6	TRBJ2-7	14	CASSPQAGNDEQYF
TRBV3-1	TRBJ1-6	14	CASSQGNDASPLHF
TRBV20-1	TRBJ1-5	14	CSARGASGVQPQHF
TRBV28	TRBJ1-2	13	CAVLRRDNYGYTF
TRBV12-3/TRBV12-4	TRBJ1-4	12	CASATANEKLFF
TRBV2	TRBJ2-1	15	CASNGGGSTYNEQFF
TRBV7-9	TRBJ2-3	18	CASSFLRLAGGSEDTQYF
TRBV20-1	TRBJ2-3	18	CSALSGLAGGASTDTQYF
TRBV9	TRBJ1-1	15	CASSSGDRGVTEAFF
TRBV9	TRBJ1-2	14	CASSPGDANYGYTF
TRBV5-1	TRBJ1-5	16	CASRGGGGEGNQPQHF
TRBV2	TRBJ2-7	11	CASTVFYEQYF
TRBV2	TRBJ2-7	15	CASSDGLASAYEQYF
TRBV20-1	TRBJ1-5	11	CSAWRGEAQHF
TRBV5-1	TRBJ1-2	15	CASSSPGQGAGGYTF
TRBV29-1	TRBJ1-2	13	CSAKRGDRYGYTF
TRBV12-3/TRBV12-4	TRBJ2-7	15	CASSFRTAKSYEQYF
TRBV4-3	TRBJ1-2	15	CASSQVSGYNYGYTF
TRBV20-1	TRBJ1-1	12	CSARSRNTEAFF
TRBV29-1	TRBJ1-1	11	CSGRFNTEAFF
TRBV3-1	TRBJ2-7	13	CASSPLAGREQYF
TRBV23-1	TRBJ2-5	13	CASSSPGLETQYF
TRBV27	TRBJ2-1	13	CASTPGLYNEQFF
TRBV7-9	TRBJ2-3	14	CASSLAEQTDTQYF
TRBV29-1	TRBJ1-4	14	CSIKQKGFYEKLFF
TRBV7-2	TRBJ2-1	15	CASSLVGGVSNEQFF
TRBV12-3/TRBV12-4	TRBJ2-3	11	CASRITDTQYF
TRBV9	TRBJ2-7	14	CASSVDQYPYEQYF
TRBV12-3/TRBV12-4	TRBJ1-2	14	CASSADRGNYGYTF
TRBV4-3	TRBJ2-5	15	CASSQVGTDQETQYF